These 8 T cell receptor beta chains share one sample of origin, sequenced in a study of cytomegalovirus exposure and HLA in healthy donors (dated by TCRdb to the late 2010s). Library construction relied on the immunoSEQ multiplex PCR assay. TCRdb mirrors the immuneACCESS table, restricted to in-frame sequences. Some clones are absent from its copies; in checked studies, under half trace to an unresolved V gene, and the reason for the others is unknown. The sample profile shows under 200,000 clones; roughly 90% of them were found once. The top ten hold 4% to 5% of the sample. The sequencing input was PBMCs. The origin of the receptors is a man aged 18 to 29 in good health and CMV-seropositive.

J is TRBJ2-2 and V is TRBV7-9, with 10 bases fitting TRBD2. The CDR3 is made up of 14 amino acids. The germline gives CDR1 SEHNR, CDR2 FQNEAQ (reference sequence). With 8 bases clipped from V and 0 bases from J, the junction kept 0 bases outside the gene matches. CDR3 bases: TGTGCCAGCGGGACTAGCGCGAACACCGGGGAGCTGTTTTTT. Translation: CASGTSANTGELFF.

The chain recombines TRBV12-5 with TRBJ1-5, with 7 positions matching TRBD1. Germline CDR1 and CDR2: LGHNT and FRNRAP. This CDR3 is built from 15 residues. Trimming removed 4 bases from V and 5 bases from J; junction bases left unmatched: 8. CDR3 DNA sequence: TGTGCTAGTGGTTCGGGACAGACGCTAGATCAGCCCCAGCATTTT. Protein sequence: CASGSGQTLDQPQHF.

The chain employs TRBV4-1 and TRBJ2-7; D is undetermined. Germline V gene sequence: CDR1 MGHRA, CDR2 YSYEKL. The CDR3 contains 16 residues. Trimming took off 0 bases at V and 3 bases at J, with 15 bases between the two ends. The CDR3 sequence is CASSQDSARLFYEQYF. CDR3 DNA sequence: TGCGCCAGCAGCCAAGATTCGGCCAGGTTATTCTACGAGCAGTACTTC.

This chain uses TRBV6-6 with TRBJ1-2, with 9 bases that match TRBD1. The CDR3 has 14 amino acids. CDR1 MNHNY and CDR2 SVGAGI come from the germline V gene (reference sequence). Germline trimming cut 9 bases from V and 3 bases from J; bases unmatched to any gene: 8. The CDR3 protein is CASMGQGIDYGYTF. The CDR3 nucleotides read TGTGCCAGTATGGGACAGGGTATTGACTATGGCTACACCTTC.

This sequence joins TRBV6-1 and TRBJ2-6; 8 nucleotides line up with TRBD1. The CDR3 consists of 14 residues. Germline V gene sequence: CDR1 MNHNS, CDR2 SASEGT. The J segment lost 6 bases and the V segment lost 5 bases, leaving 3 bases of the junction unmatched. The CDR3 nucleotides are TGTGCCAGCAGTACAGGGGGTGAGGCCAACGTCCTGACTTTC. This translates into CASSTGGEANVLTF.

In its sample, this clone was seen a few times. The chain couples TRBV10-1 to TRBJ1-2; D is perhaps TRBD1 (6 bases). The V end was cut by 8 bases, the J end by 5 bases, with 18 bases between. The CDR3 length is 14 residues. From germline, CDR1 is WNHNN and CDR2 SYGVQD (reference sequence). CDR3 amino acids: CASAGKQGFYGYTF. DNA for the CDR3: TGCGCCAGCGCTGGGAAACAGGGATTTTATGGCTACACCTTC.

The chain carries TRBV4-1 and TRBJ2-5; 11 bases map to TRBD2. Unmatched junction bases numbered 4, after V lost 4 bases and J lost 3 bases. The length of the CDR3 is 15 residues. CDR1 and CDR2 from the germline V gene are MGHRA and YSYEKL. CDR3 protein: CASSPLAGGEETQYF. For the CDR3, the DNA is TGCGCCAGCAGCCCGCTAGCGGGAGGAGAAGAGACCCAGTACTTC.

This chain uses TRBV2 with TRBJ1-2; 7 bases match TRBD1. The CDR3 consists of 13 residues. The germline gives CDR1 SNHLY, CDR2 FYNNEI. V trimming: 4 bases; J trimming: 4 bases; junction bases outside the gene matches: 3. Here the CDR3 reads CASSGQGFYGYTF. CDR3 bases: TGTGCCAGCAGTGGACAGGGCTTCTATGGCTACACCTTC. The complete variable domain, with remaining parts taken from reference TRBV2 and TRBJ1-2, reads EPEVTQTPSHQVTQMGQEVILRCVPISNHLYFYWYRQILGQKVEFLVSFYNNEISEKSEIFDDQFSVERPDGSNFTLKIRSTKLEDSAMYFCASSGQGFYGYTFGSGTRLTVV.